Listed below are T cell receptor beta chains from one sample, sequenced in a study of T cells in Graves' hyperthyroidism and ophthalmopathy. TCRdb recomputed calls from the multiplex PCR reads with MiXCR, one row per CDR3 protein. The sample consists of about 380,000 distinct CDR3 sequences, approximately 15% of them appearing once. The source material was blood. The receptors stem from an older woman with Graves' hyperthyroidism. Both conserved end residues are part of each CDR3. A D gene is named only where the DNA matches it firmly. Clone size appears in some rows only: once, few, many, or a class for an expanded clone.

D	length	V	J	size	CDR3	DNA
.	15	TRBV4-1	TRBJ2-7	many	CASSQFDRFSREQYF	TGCGCCAGCAGCCAATTCGACAGGTTTTCGCGGGAGCAGTACTTC
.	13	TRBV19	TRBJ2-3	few	CASSMSGTDTQYF	TGTGCCAGTAGTATGTCAGGGACGGATACGCAGTATTTT
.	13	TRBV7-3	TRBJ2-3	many	CASSSATTDTQYF	TGTGCCAGCAGCTCTGCAACCACAGATACGCAGTATTTT
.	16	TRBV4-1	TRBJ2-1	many	CASSQPGRKGHNEQFF	TGCGCCAGCAGCCAACCAGGACGGAAGGGGCACAATGAGCAGTTCTTC
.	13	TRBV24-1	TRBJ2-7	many	CATSDAAKYEQYF	TGTGCCACCAGTGATGCGGCGAAATACGAGCAGTACTTC
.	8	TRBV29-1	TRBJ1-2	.	CSAPPYTF	TGCAGCGCCCCACCTTACACCTTC
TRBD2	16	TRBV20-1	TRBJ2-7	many	CSASKGSSGSTYEQYF	TGCAGTGCGTCAAAGGGTTCTAGCGGGAGTACCTACGAGCAGTACTTC
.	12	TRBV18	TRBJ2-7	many	CASSREASEQYF	TGTGCCAGCTCAAGAGAGGCTTCCGAGCAGTACTTC
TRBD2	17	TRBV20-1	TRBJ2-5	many	CSARGLAGGPRGETQYF	TGCAGTGCTAGAGGACTAGCGGGAGGGCCCCGCGGTGAGACCCAGTACTTC
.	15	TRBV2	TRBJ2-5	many	CASSLTGTPGETQYF	TGTGCCAGCAGCCTTACCGGGACGCCAGGGGAGACCCAGTACTTC
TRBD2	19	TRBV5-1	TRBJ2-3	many	CASSFSAPTTLAGRDTQYF	TGCGCCAGCAGCTTTTCAGCCCCAACAACCCTAGCGGGAAGAGATACGCAGTATTTT
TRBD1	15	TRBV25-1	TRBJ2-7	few	CASSAAGQGNYEQYF	TGTGCCAGCAGTGCAGCGGGACAGGGCAACTACGAGCAGTACTTC
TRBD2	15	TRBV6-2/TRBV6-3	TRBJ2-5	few	CASRSSGLAGETQYF	TGTGCCAGCAGATCTTCAGGACTAGCGGGGGAGACCCAGTACTTC
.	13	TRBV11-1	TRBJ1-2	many	CASSISKNHGYTF	TGTGCCAGCAGCATCTCCAAAAACCATGGCTACACCTTC
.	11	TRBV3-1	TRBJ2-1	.	CASTEGKEQFF	TGTGCCAGCACCGAGGGCAAAGAGCAGTTCTTC
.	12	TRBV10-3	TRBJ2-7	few	CAIRDLGGEQYF	TGTGCCATCAGGGACCTCGGCGGGGAGCAGTACTTC
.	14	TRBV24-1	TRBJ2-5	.	CATSRAAPKETQYF	TGTGCCACCAGTCGGGCGGCGCCGAAAGAGACCCAGTACTTC
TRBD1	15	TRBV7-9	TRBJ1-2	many	CASSWDRIANYGYTF	TGTGCCAGCAGCTGGGACAGGATCGCTAACTATGGCTACACCTTC
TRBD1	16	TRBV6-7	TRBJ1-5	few	CASSPVNRGSYQPQHF	TGTGCCAGCAGTCCAGTCAACAGGGGATCATATCAGCCCCAGCATTTT
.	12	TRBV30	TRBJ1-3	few	CASGGSGNTIYF	TGTGCCTCGGGGGGCTCTGGAAACACCATATATTTT
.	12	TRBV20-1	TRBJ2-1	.	CSATLQGDEQFF	TGCAGTGCTACCCTACAAGGGGATGAGCAGTTCTTC